The clone carrying this T cell receptor beta chain was found a few times. Germline CDR1 and CDR2: MNHEY and SVGAGI. Germline trimming cut 2 bases from V and 3 bases from J; bases unmatched to any gene: 4. There are 15 residues in the CDR3. This sample was taken from a study of blood T cell repertoires in COVID-19. Sequencing used immunoSEQ multiplex PCR; TCRdb keeps in-frame clones, though not all of them. The data show about 130,000 clones, 79% seen once. The sequence derives from a woman aged 70-85 years with COVID-19, enrolled during active disease. V gene TRBV6-5 combines with J gene TRBJ2-7; 10 bases line up with TRBD2. Specimen: peripheral blood. The CDR3 DNA follows: TGTGCCAGCAGTTACCGGACTAGCGGTATCTACGAGCAGTACTTC. It specifies CASSYRTSGIYEQYF.